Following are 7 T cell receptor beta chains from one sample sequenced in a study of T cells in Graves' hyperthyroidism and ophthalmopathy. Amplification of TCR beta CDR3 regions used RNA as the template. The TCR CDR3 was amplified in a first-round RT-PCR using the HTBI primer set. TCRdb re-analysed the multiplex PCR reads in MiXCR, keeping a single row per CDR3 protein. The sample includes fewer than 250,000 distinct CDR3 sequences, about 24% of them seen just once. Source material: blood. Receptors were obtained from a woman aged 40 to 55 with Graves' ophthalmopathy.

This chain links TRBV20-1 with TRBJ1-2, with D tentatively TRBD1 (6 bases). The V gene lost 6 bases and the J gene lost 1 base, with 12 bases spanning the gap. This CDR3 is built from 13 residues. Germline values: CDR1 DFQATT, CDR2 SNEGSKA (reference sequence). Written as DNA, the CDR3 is TGCAGTGCCGTTACAGGGCGTAACTATGGCTACACCTTC. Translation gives CSAVTGRNYGYTF.

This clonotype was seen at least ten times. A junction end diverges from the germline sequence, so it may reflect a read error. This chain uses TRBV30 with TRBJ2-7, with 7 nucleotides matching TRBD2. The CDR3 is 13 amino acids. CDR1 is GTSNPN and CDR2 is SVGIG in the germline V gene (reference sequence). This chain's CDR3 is CAWMEGGRYGQYF. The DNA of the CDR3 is TGTGCCTGGATGGAGGGAGGGCGTTACGGGCAGTACTTC. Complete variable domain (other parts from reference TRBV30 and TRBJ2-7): SQTIHQWPATLVQPVGSPLSLECTVEGTSNPNLYWYRQAAGRGLQLLFYSVGIGQISSEVPQNLSASRPQDRQFILSSKKLLLSDSGFYLCAWMEGGRYGQYFGPGTRLTVT.

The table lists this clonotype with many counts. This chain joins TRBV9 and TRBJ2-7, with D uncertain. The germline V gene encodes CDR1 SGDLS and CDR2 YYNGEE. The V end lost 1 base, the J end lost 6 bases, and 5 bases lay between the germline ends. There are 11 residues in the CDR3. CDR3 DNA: TGTGCCAGCAGCGTATTCCCCGAGCAGTACTTC. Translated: CASSVFPEQYF.

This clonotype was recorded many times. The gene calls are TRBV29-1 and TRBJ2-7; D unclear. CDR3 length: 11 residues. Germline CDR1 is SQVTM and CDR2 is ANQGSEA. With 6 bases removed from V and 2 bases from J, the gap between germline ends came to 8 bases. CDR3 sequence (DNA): TGCAGCGTCCAATTAGCCTACGAGCAGTACTTC. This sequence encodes CSVQLAYEQYF.

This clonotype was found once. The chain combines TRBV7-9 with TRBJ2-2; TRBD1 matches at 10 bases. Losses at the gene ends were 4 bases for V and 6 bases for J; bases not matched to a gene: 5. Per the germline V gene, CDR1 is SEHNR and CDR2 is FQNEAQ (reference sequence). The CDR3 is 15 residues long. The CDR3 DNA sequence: TGTGCCAGCAGCTACGGGACAGGGGCGTCCGGGGAGCTGTTTTTT. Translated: CASSYGTGASGELFF.

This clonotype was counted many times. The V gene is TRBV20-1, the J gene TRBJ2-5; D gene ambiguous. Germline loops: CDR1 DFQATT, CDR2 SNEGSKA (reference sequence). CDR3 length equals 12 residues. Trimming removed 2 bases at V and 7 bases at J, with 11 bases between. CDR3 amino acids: CSARPAVGTQYF. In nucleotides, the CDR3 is TGCAGTGCTAGACCGGCGGTTGGGACCCAGTACTTC.

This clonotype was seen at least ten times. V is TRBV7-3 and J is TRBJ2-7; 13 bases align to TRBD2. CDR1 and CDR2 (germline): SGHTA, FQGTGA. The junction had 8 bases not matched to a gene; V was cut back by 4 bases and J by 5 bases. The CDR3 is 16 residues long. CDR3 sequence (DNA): TGTGCCAGCAGCTGGCCCGGGACTAGCGGGATCCACGAGCAGTACTTC. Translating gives CASSWPGTSGIHEQYF.